This T cell receptor (beta chain) was captured by sequencing in a study of shared T cell receptors in the human thymus. The protocol was immunoSEQ multiplex PCR, while the TCRdb copy is restricted to in-frame clones and leaves out a portion. This sample has under 450,000 clones; 85% to 95% occur once, and the top ten carry approximately 0.02%. CDR1 is MDHEN and CDR2 is SYDVKM in the germline V gene. V gave up 5 bases and J gave up 0 bases, with 14 bases separating them. CDR3 length equals 16 residues. Material: thymocytes. The rearrangement joins TRBV28 to TRBJ1-5; possibly TRBD1 for D (5 bases). The sequence was collected from a human donor. CDR3 region: CASSTRQTYSNQPQHF. The DNA for the CDR3 is TGTGCCAGCAGTACCCGACAGACTTATAGCAATCAGCCCCAGCATTTT.